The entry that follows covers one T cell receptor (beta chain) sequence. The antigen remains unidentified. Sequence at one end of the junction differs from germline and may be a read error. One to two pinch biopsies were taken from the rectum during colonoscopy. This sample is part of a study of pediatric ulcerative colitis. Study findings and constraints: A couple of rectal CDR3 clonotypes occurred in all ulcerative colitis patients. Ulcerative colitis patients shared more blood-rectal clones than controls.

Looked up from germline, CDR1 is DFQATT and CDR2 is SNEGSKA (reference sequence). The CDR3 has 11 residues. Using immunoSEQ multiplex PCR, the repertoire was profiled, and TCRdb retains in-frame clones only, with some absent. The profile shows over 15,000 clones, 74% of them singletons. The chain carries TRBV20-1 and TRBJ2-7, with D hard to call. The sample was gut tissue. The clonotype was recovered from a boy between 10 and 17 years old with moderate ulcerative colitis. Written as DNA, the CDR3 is TGCATTGCTCAGACTTTGGGGGAGCAGTACTTC. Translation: CIAQTLGEQYF.